The 8 T cell receptor beta chains in this list originate from one sample, sequenced in a study of blood T cell repertoires in COVID-19. Profiled with immunoSEQ multiplex PCR; TCRdb holds only in-frame clones, not every one. The sample records tens of thousands of clones, 88% being singletons. The source material was peripheral blood. These TCRs come from an older man with acute or convalescent COVID-19.

The V call is TRBV11-3, the J call TRBJ2-1, with TRBD2 matching over 10 bases. The CDR3 sequence is 15 residues long. The trim removed 3 bases at V and 9 bases at J, leaving 8 bases unmatched. In germline, CDR1 is SGHNT, CDR2 YENEEA. CDR3 residues: CASSLGLAGAGEQFF. CDR3 DNA: TGTGCCAGCAGCTTGGGTCTAGCGGGAGCGGGTGAGCAGTTCTTC. Variable domain in full (rest from reference TRBV11-3 and TRBJ2-1): EAGVVQSPRYKIIEKKQPVAFWCNPISGHNTLYWYLQNLGQGPELLIRYENEEAVDDSQLPKDRFSAERLKGVDSTLKIQPAELGDSAVYLCASSLGLAGAGEQFFGPGTRLTVL.

The chain joins TRBV5-6 to TRBJ1-5; weak D call: TRBD1 (5 bases). CDR1 is SGHDT, CDR2 YYEEEE, per germline. CDR3 size: 14 residues. Trimming left V 2 bases short and J 3 bases short, with 9 bases between. The chain's CDR3 is CASSFGQFNQPQHF. The CDR3 region has the DNA TGTGCCAGCAGCTTCGGACAATTCAATCAGCCCCAGCATTTT.

This chain uses TRBV9 with TRBJ2-3, with 8 bases that match TRBD2. V shed 3 bases, J shed 0 bases, and the junction held 12 bases outside the gene matches. The CDR3 sequence is 18 residues long. Germline CDR1 SGDLS, CDR2 YYNGEE. The CDR3 here is CASSARGGRLASTDTQYF. In DNA, the CDR3 is TGTGCCAGCAGCGCTCGGGGCGGGAGGTTGGCGAGCACAGATACGCAGTATTTT.

This sequence joins TRBV7-9 and TRBJ1-2; D is unclear. V was shortened by 1 base and J by 8 bases, with 14 bases between the two germline ends. This CDR3 is built from 14 residues. The germline gives CDR1 SEHNR, CDR2 FQNEAQ (reference sequence). This CDR3 is CASSLGFTAGGYTF. In nucleotides, the CDR3 is TGTGCCAGCAGCTTAGGATTTACAGCGGGCGGCTACACCTTC.

CDR3 sequence: CASRQEGLTDTQYF. The CDR3 DNA reads TGCGCCAGCAGGCAGGAGGGCCTGACAGATACGCAGTATTTT. The chain joins TRBV5-1 to TRBJ2-3; D possibly corresponds to TRBD2 (6 bases). Trimming took off 5 bases at V and 3 bases at J, with 13 bases between the two ends. The CDR3 length is 14 residues. The germline V gene encodes CDR1 SGHRS and CDR2 YFSETQ.

The chain is built from TRBV7-3 and TRBJ2-2, with a tentative D call TRBD2 (9 bases). The germline V gene has CDR1 SGHTA and CDR2 FQGTGA. The V end lost 1 base, the J end lost 3 bases, and 18 bases lay between the germline ends. The CDR3 is 18 amino acids. CDR3 DNA sequence: TGTGCCAGCAGCTTAAGAGCTAGCGGGACAGGATACACCGGGGAGCTGTTTTTT. This gives the protein CASSLRASGTGYTGELFF.

The rearrangement uses TRBV5-1 and TRBJ1-2, with a possible D match to TRBD1 (6 bases). Trimming removed 2 bases at V and 3 bases at J, with 11 bases between. CDR1 is SGHRS, CDR2 YFSETQ, per germline. This CDR3 comprises 14 residues. CDR3: CASSLLGADYGYTF. For the CDR3, the DNA is TGCGCCAGCAGCTTATTGGGGGCGGACTATGGCTACACCTTC.

The chain employs TRBV29-1 and TRBJ2-7; 9 bases map to TRBD2. The CDR3 spans 15 residues. Trimming cost V 5 bases and J 3 bases; bases outside gene matches: 11. Germline assignment: CDR1 SQVTM and CDR2 ANQGSEA. The CDR3 protein is CSVLGSGSTVYEQYF. DNA for the CDR3: TGCAGCGTTCTTGGTAGCGGGAGTACGGTCTACGAGCAGTACTTC.